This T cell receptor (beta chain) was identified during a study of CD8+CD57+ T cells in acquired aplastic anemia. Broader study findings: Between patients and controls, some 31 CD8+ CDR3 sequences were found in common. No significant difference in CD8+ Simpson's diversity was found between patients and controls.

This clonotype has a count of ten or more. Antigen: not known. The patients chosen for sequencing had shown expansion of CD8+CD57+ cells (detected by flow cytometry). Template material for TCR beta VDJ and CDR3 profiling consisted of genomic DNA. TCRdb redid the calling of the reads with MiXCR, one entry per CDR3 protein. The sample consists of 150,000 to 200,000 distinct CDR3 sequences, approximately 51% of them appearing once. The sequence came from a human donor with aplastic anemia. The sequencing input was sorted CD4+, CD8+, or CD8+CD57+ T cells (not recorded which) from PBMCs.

The CDR3 reads CATSRLTGTRNTEAFF. The CDR3 DNA is TGTGCCACCAGCAGACTGACAGGGACCCGGAACACTGAAGCTTTCTTT. The chain joins TRBV15 to TRBJ1-1; 7 bases fit TRBD1. Germline CDR1 is LNHNV and CDR2 is YYDKDF (reference sequence). V gave up 2 bases and J gave up 1 base; unmatched junction bases: 7. The CDR3 length is 16 residues.